A selection of T cell receptor beta chains follows, all from one sample in a study of blood T cells in healthy people across ages. TCRdb ran MiXCR on the 5' RACE reads and lists one entry per CDR3 protein. Altogether around 400,000 distinct CDR3 sequences are present, 52% being singletons, with the ten largest covering 51%. Sequencing was carried out using blood. The receptors come from a man aged 55-75 years in good health. CDR3s include the opening cysteine and the closing phenylalanine or tryptophan. Each record gives: D gene, clone size, V gene, J gene, CDR3 DNA, CDR3 protein. The D gene is left open where the match is weak. Part of the rows lack a size; the others show once, few, many or a class for expanded clones.

>-|few|TRBV20-1|TRBJ2-5
TGCAGTGCTAGAGACTGGGGAGTAGAAGAGACCCAGTACTTC
CSARDWGVEETQYF
>-|-|TRBV28|TRBJ2-1
TGTGCCAGCAGTTCCCCTTCTAGGGGCGGTGAGCAGTTCTTC
CASSSPSRGGEQFF
>-|once|TRBV27|TRBJ2-7
TGTGCCAGCAGTTTAAAGGCAGGGCCAACCTACGAGCAGTACTTC
CASSLKAGPTYEQYF
>TRBD2|few|TRBV7-9|TRBJ2-1
TGTGCCAGCCACTCGGCGGGAGGTCATGAGCAGTTCTTC
CASHSAGGHEQFF
>-|-|TRBV5-1|TRBJ1-6
TGCGCCACCGGGCCTAATTCACCCCTCCACTTT
CATGPNSPLHF
>-|-|TRBV6-6|TRBJ2-7
TGTGCCAGCATAAGATCCTACGAGCAGTACTTC
CASIRSYEQYF
>TRBD1|-|TRBV6-1|TRBJ1-2
TGTGCCAGCCGGGACAGCGCCTGTGGCTACACCTTC
CASRDSACGYTF
>TRBD1|-|TRBV15|TRBJ2-1
TGTGCCACCAGCAGAGATCAGGGGGCCTACAATGAGCAGTTCTTC
CATSRDQGAYNEQFF
>TRBD1|-|TRBV4-2|TRBJ1-2
TGTGCCAGCAGCCAAACAGGGGACGGCGTCTATGGCTACACCTTC
CASSQTGDGVYGYTF
>-|-|TRBV5-1|TRBJ2-5
TGCGCCAGCAACCCCGATACCCAAGAGACCCAGTACTTC
CASNPDTQETQYF
>-|-|TRBV6-5|TRBJ2-7
TGTGCCAGCAGTACCGAACCAGGGGCTGCCTACGAGCAGTACTTC
CASSTEPGAAYEQYF
>TRBD2|-|TRBV4-3|TRBJ2-1
TGCGCCAGCAGCCAAGAACCGGGGGGGTTCACTATCGATGAGCAGTTCTTC
CASSQEPGGFTIDEQFF
>TRBD1|few|TRBV10-2|TRBJ2-7
TGCGCCAGCAGTGAGGATGGGACAGGCGCCTACGAGCAGTACTTC
CASSEDGTGAYEQYF
>-|-|TRBV19|TRBJ2-7
TGTGCCAGTAGCCCCCTGCTGTACAATGAGCAGTACTTC
CASSPLLYNEQYF
>-|-|TRBV12-3/TRBV12-4|TRBJ1-5
TGTGCCAGCAGGGCGGACTTGGAGCTTCAGCCCCAGCATTTT
CASRADLELQPQHF
>-|few|TRBV7-9|TRBJ2-7
TGTGCCAGCAGCCCCCGGGACGGAAGCTCCTACGAGCAGTACTTC
CASSPRDGSSYEQYF
>TRBD1|-|TRBV5-1|TRBJ1-2
TGCGCCAGCAGCTCCACTGGACAGGACAACTATGGCTACACCTTC
CASSSTGQDNYGYTF
>-|once|TRBV20-1|TRBJ2-1
TGCAGTGCTAGAGATCCGGCAGCCTACAGCAATGAGCAGTTCTTC
CSARDPAAYSNEQFF
>TRBD1|few|TRBV4-3|TRBJ2-7
TGCGCCAGCAGCCCAGCCGGGACAGGGGTTTACGAGCAGTACTTC
CASSPAGTGVYEQYF
>-|-|TRBV7-9|TRBJ1-1
TGTGCCAGCAGACTACAGGGCGAAGCTTTCTTT
CASRLQGEAFF
>-|-|TRBV11-2|TRBJ2-5
TGTGCCAGCAGCCCCCGTAGGGGCCTCCAAGAGACCCAGTACTTC
CASSPRRGLQETQYF
>-|many|TRBV11-3|TRBJ2-1
TGTGCCAGCAGCCCGGGTCTACGGGGTTCCTACAATGAGCAGTTCTTC
CASSPGLRGSYNEQFF
>TRBD2|-|TRBV6-6|TRBJ2-1
TGTGCCAGCAGTTACACGGGACTAGCGGTGGGGGGTGAGCAGTTCTTC
CASSYTGLAVGGEQFF
>-|-|TRBV20-1|TRBJ1-5
TGCAGTGCTAGTTATGATAGCAATCAGCCCCAGCATTTT
CSASYDSNQPQHF
>-|-|TRBV10-3|TRBJ2-5
TGTGCCATCAGTGAGCCGACTAGGGGCGGAGAGACCCAGTACTTC
CAISEPTRGGETQYF
>-|-|TRBV10-3|TRBJ2-7
TGTGCCATCAGGATGGACAGCGCACCCCCTAGGGAGCAGTACTTC
CAIRMDSAPPREQYF